A single TCR beta chain is shown here with its context. Its antigen is undetermined. Overall study results and limits: Tumor memory CD4+ T cell TCR gene usage clustered with blood and lymph node memory CD4+ cells and lymph node naive CD4+ cells.

CDR1 and CDR2 (germline): LNHNV, YYDKDF (reference sequence). V lost 0 bases, J lost 0 bases, and 21 bases lay in between. The length of the CDR3 is 21 residues. TCRdb re-called the 5' RACE reads with MiXCR, one entry per CDR3 protein. The table has more than 40,000 distinct CDR3 sequences, just under 30% seen once; the top ten hold around 3.9%. The sample taken for sequencing was memory CD4+ T cells sorted from a lymph node. Subset meaning: memory CD4+ T cells, CD4+CD45RO+CD25-. The sequence was collected from a female donor with breast cancer. V is TRBV15 and J is TRBJ2-6; possible D gene TRBD2, 6 bases. The CDR3 DNA follows: TGTGCCACCAGCAGAGAGTCGCTAGCTCTCACCGGGAGCTCTGGGGCCAACGTCCTGACTTTC. Translated: CATSRESLALTGSSGANVLTF.